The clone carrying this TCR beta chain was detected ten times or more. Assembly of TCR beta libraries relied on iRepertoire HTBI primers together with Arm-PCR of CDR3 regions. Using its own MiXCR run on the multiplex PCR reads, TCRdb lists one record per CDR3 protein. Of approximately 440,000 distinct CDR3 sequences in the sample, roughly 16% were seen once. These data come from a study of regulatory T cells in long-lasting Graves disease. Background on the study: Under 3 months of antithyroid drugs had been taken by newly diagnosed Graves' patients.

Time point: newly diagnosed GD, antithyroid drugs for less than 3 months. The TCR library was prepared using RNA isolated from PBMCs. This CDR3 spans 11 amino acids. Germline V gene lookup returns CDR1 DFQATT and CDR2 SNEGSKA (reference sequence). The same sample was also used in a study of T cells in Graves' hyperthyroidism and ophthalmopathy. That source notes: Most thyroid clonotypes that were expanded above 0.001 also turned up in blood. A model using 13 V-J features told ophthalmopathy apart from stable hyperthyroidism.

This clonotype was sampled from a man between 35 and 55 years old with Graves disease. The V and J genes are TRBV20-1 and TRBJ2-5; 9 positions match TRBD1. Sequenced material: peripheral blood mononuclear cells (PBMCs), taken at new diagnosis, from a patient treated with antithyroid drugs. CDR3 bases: TGCAGCATACAGGGGGCGGAGACCCAGTACTTC. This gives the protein CSIQGAETQYF.